The entry that follows covers one TCR beta chain sequence. The antigen remains undetermined. Template switching, a step in the protocol, added a universal primer site, and cDNA carried unique molecular identifiers. TCRdb re-called the 5' RACE reads with MiXCR, one entry per CDR3 protein. The sample holds hundreds of thousands of distinct CDR3 sequences, approximately 20% seen once. The data stem from a study of identical twins. The germline gives CDR1 SGHTA, CDR2 FQGNSA. CDR3 length: 14 residues. The ends were cut back, 4 bases at V and 2 bases at J, with 9 bases in the middle. General study findings and limits: Beta clonotypes that were abundant in cord blood contained fewer insertions, a pattern absent from memory repertoires. Conclusions relied on cross-sectional statistical analysis, not following the same donors.

Everyone who gave samples was a healthy Caucasian. These data were also reused for a study on yellow fever vaccine responses in identical twins.

This TCR was sampled from a woman aged 18-29 years in good health. The rearrangement links TRBV7-2 to TRBJ2-1; D gene ambiguous. The sequencing sample was made of CD4+ T cells sorted from blood. CDR3 nucleotide sequence: TGTGCCAGCAGCTGGGCGGAAGCCTACAATGAGCAGTTCTTC. Translation gives CASSWAEAYNEQFF.